This is a list of T cell receptor beta chains from one sample in a study of blood T cell repertoires in COVID-19. Produced via immunoSEQ multiplex PCR; TCRdb's table is partial and in-frame only. The sample yields roughly 250,000 clones, more than 75% seen once. The sample comprised PBMCs or T cells enriched from blood (not recorded which). These receptors came from a woman aged 40 to 50 with acute COVID-19. Both conserved end residues are part of each CDR3. A D gene is named only where the DNA matches it firmly. Some rows mark clone size as missing; the rest say once, few, many or name a class of expanded clone.

j_gene: TRBJ1-4
abundance: few
len: 14
v_gene: TRBV7-2
d_gene: .
CDR3aa: CASSLAGFGEKLFF
CDR3nt: TGTGCCAGCAGCTTAGCCGGGTTCGGGGAAAAACTGTTTTTT

j_gene: TRBJ1-6
abundance: .
len: 16
v_gene: TRBV2
d_gene: TRBD1
CDR3aa: CASSLDRTGGNSPLHF
CDR3nt: TGTGCCAGCAGTCTAGACCGGACAGGGGGTAATTCACCCCTCCACTTT

j_gene: TRBJ2-7
abundance: .
len: 16
v_gene: TRBV7-6
d_gene: TRBD1
CDR3aa: CASSSQPGQGVYEQYF
CDR3nt: TGTGCCAGCAGCTCACAACCGGGACAGGGGGTCTACGAGCAGTACTTC

j_gene: TRBJ2-7
abundance: few
len: 14
v_gene: TRBV5-1
d_gene: TRBD1
CDR3aa: CASSTGQGATEQYF
CDR3nt: TGCGCCAGCAGCACGGGACAGGGGGCAACCGAGCAGTACTTC

j_gene: TRBJ2-2
abundance: .
len: 16
v_gene: TRBV28
d_gene: .
CDR3aa: CASRVGQGSGTGELFF
CDR3nt: TGTGCCAGCAGAGTAGGGCAGGGGTCGGGCACCGGGGAGCTGTTTTTT

j_gene: TRBJ1-1
abundance: .
len: 13
v_gene: TRBV6-6
d_gene: TRBD1
CDR3aa: CASTGQGATEAFF
CDR3nt: TGTGCCAGCACCGGACAGGGGGCCACTGAAGCTTTCTTT

j_gene: TRBJ1-1
abundance: few
len: 13
v_gene: TRBV7-7
d_gene: .
CDR3aa: CASSLSMNTEAFF
CDR3nt: TGTGCCAGCAGCTTATCAATGAACACTGAAGCTTTCTTT

j_gene: TRBJ2-1
abundance: .
len: 13
v_gene: TRBV12-3/TRBV12-4
d_gene: TRBD2
CDR3aa: CASRFGLAKGQFF
CDR3nt: TGTGCCAGCAGATTTGGACTAGCAAAGGGGCAGTTCTTC

j_gene: TRBJ1-1
abundance: .
len: 15
v_gene: TRBV25-1
d_gene: TRBD1
CDR3aa: CASSGDSTGNTEAFF
CDR3nt: TGTGCCAGCAGTGGGGACAGCACAGGGAACACTGAAGCTTTCTTT

j_gene: TRBJ1-1
abundance: once
len: 15
v_gene: TRBV12-5
d_gene: .
CDR3aa: CASGSRRDMNTEAFF
CDR3nt: TGTGCTAGTGGTTCCCGTCGGGACATGAACACTGAAGCTTTCTTT

j_gene: TRBJ2-7
abundance: .
len: 15
v_gene: TRBV27
d_gene: TRBD1
CDR3aa: CASCPRDRRPYEQYF
CDR3nt: TGTGCCAGCTGCCCCCGGGACAGGCGCCCCTACGAGCAGTACTTC

j_gene: TRBJ2-7
abundance: few
len: 14
v_gene: TRBV27
d_gene: .
CDR3aa: CASSLQGSRNEQYF
CDR3nt: TGTGCCAGCAGTTTACAGGGAAGCCGAAACGAGCAGTACTTC

j_gene: TRBJ1-1
abundance: .
len: 13
v_gene: TRBV7-8
d_gene: .
CDR3aa: CASSLRGGGEAFF
CDR3nt: TGTGCCAGCAGCTTAAGGGGAGGAGGTGAAGCTTTCTTT

j_gene: TRBJ1-3
abundance: .
len: 15
v_gene: TRBV6-1
d_gene: .
CDR3aa: CASSEVRQGGNTIYF
CDR3nt: TGTGCCAGCAGTGAAGTAAGGCAGGGTGGAAACACCATATATTTT

j_gene: TRBJ2-7
abundance: .
len: 15
v_gene: TRBV28
d_gene: TRBD1
CDR3aa: CASTGPGQSSYEQYF
CDR3nt: TGTGCCAGCACCGGACCGGGACAGAGTTCCTACGAGCAGTACTTC

j_gene: TRBJ1-2
abundance: .
len: 13
v_gene: TRBV5-5
d_gene: .
CDR3aa: CASSEMNNYGYTF
CDR3nt: TGTGCCAGCAGTGAGATGAATAACTATGGCTACACCTTC

j_gene: TRBJ1-2
abundance: .
len: 13
v_gene: TRBV5-1
d_gene: TRBD1
CDR3aa: CASSLGDSYGYTF
CDR3nt: TGCGCCAGCAGCTTGGGGGACAGCTATGGCTACACCTTC

j_gene: TRBJ1-2
abundance: .
len: 12
v_gene: TRBV5-4
d_gene: TRBD1
CDR3aa: CASSRDSYGYTF
CDR3nt: TGTGCCAGCAGCAGGGACAGCTATGGCTACACCTTC

j_gene: TRBJ1-2
abundance: .
len: 16
v_gene: TRBV4-2
d_gene: TRBD1
CDR3aa: CASSQDERQGARGYTF
CDR3nt: TGTGCCAGCAGCCAAGATGAGCGTCAGGGGGCGCGAGGCTACACCTTC

j_gene: TRBJ2-1
abundance: .
len: 13
v_gene: TRBV11-2
d_gene: .
CDR3aa: CASSAVIRGEQFF
CDR3nt: TGTGCCAGCAGCGCTGTTATCCGGGGTGAGCAGTTCTTC

j_gene: TRBJ2-7
abundance: .
len: 13
v_gene: TRBV24-1
d_gene: .
CDR3aa: CATSGDRSNEQYF
CDR3nt: TGTGCCACCAGTGGAGACAGGAGCAACGAGCAGTACTTC

j_gene: TRBJ2-1
abundance: .
len: 14
v_gene: TRBV3-1/TRBV3-2
d_gene: .
CDR3aa: CASSQSRANNEQFF
CDR3nt: TGTGCCAGCAGCCAATCCAGGGCTAACAATGAGCAGTTCTTC

j_gene: TRBJ2-1
abundance: once
len: 13
v_gene: TRBV7-9
d_gene: .
CDR3aa: CASSLGLTNEQFF
CDR3nt: TGTGCCAGCAGCTTAGGACTGACCAATGAGCAGTTCTTC

j_gene: TRBJ2-4
abundance: .
len: 15
v_gene: TRBV19
d_gene: TRBD2
CDR3aa: CASSFRTGGGDIQYF
CDR3nt: TGTGCCAGTAGTTTTCGCACGGGAGGGGGAGACATTCAGTACTTC

j_gene: TRBJ2-7
abundance: .
len: 14
v_gene: TRBV18
d_gene: TRBD1
CDR3aa: CASSPGQGYYEQYF
CDR3nt: TGTGCCAGCTCACCGGGACAGGGTTACTACGAGCAGTACTTC

j_gene: TRBJ2-3
abundance: .
len: 15
v_gene: TRBV11-2
d_gene: TRBD2
CDR3aa: CASSSTSGRADTQYF
CDR3nt: TGTGCCAGCAGCTCGACTAGCGGGAGGGCGGATACGCAGTATTTT

j_gene: TRBJ1-4
abundance: .
len: 14
v_gene: TRBV28
d_gene: TRBD1
CDR3aa: CASSSTGGGEKLFF
CDR3nt: TGTGCCAGCAGTTCTACAGGGGGCGGTGAAAAACTGTTTTTT

j_gene: TRBJ2-7
abundance: .
len: 13
v_gene: TRBV10-3
d_gene: .
CDR3aa: CAISRGHSYEQYF
CDR3nt: TGTGCCATCAGTAGAGGACATAGCTACGAGCAGTACTTC

j_gene: TRBJ2-5
abundance: .
len: 15
v_gene: TRBV7-2
d_gene: .
CDR3aa: CASSLHLAGAETQYF
CDR3nt: TGTGCCAGCAGCTTACACCTCGCGGGGGCTGAGACCCAGTACTTC

j_gene: TRBJ2-7
abundance: .
len: 15
v_gene: TRBV9
d_gene: .
CDR3aa: CASSPASNTKYEQYF
CDR3nt: TGTGCCAGCAGCCCCGCCTCGAACACTAAGTACGAGCAGTACTTC

j_gene: TRBJ1-2
abundance: .
len: 17
v_gene: TRBV5-8
d_gene: TRBD1
CDR3aa: CASSNRDRGELDYGYTF
CDR3nt: TGTGCCAGCAGCAACCGGGACAGGGGGGAGTTGGACTATGGCTACACCTTC

j_gene: TRBJ2-1
abundance: .
len: 19
v_gene: TRBV19
d_gene: TRBD2
CDR3aa: CASSIEGLAGDPSYNEQFF
CDR3nt: TGTGCCAGTAGTATAGAGGGACTAGCGGGAGACCCGTCCTACAATGAGCAGTTCTTC

j_gene: TRBJ1-1
abundance: .
len: 13
v_gene: TRBV5-5
d_gene: .
CDR3aa: CASSLQGRTEAFF
CDR3nt: TGTGCCAGCAGCTTACAGGGCAGAACTGAAGCTTTCTTT

j_gene: TRBJ2-5
abundance: .
len: 14
v_gene: TRBV5-1
d_gene: .
CDR3aa: CASSLTGFQETQYF
CDR3nt: TGCGCCAGCAGCTTGACAGGATTCCAAGAGACCCAGTACTTC

j_gene: TRBJ2-1
abundance: .
len: 14
v_gene: TRBV7-9
d_gene: .
CDR3aa: CASSWGTAYNEQFF
CDR3nt: TGTGCCAGCAGCTGGGGGACTGCCTACAATGAGCAGTTCTTC

j_gene: TRBJ1-4
abundance: .
len: 15
v_gene: TRBV7-2
d_gene: TRBD1
CDR3aa: CASSLGDRDNEKLFF
CDR3nt: TGTGCCAGCAGCTTGGGGGACAGGGATAATGAAAAACTGTTTTTT

j_gene: TRBJ1-2
abundance: .
len: 14
v_gene: TRBV15
d_gene: TRBD1
CDR3aa: CATSRGDSNYGYTF
CDR3nt: TGTGCCACCAGCAGAGGGGACAGTAACTATGGCTACACCTTC

j_gene: TRBJ2-7
abundance: .
len: 14
v_gene: TRBV19
d_gene: .
CDR3aa: CASKRELSSYEQYF
CDR3nt: TGTGCCAGTAAAAGGGAGTTAAGCTCCTACGAGCAGTACTTC

j_gene: TRBJ2-2
abundance: once
len: 15
v_gene: TRBV7-9
d_gene: .
CDR3aa: CASSLRQPNTGELFF
CDR3nt: TGTGCCAGCAGCTTGAGGCAGCCTAACACCGGGGAGCTGTTTTTT

j_gene: TRBJ1-5
abundance: .
len: 15
v_gene: TRBV9
d_gene: .
CDR3aa: CASSVGTGPNQPQHF
CDR3nt: TGTGCCAGCAGCGTAGGTACAGGACCGAATCAGCCCCAGCATTTT

j_gene: TRBJ2-7
abundance: .
len: 16
v_gene: TRBV19
d_gene: TRBD1
CDR3aa: CASSTRRDRGNYEQYF
CDR3nt: TGTGCCAGTAGTACGCGCCGGGACAGAGGAAACTACGAGCAGTACTTC

j_gene: TRBJ2-1
abundance: .
len: 13
v_gene: TRBV7-2
d_gene: .
CDR3aa: CASSAAGGAEQFF
CDR3nt: TGTGCCAGCAGCGCCGCTGGGGGCGCGGAGCAGTTCTTC

j_gene: TRBJ2-6
abundance: .
len: 14
v_gene: TRBV30
d_gene: .
CDR3aa: CAWQQGSGANVLTF
CDR3nt: TGTGCCTGGCAGCAGGGCTCTGGGGCCAACGTCCTGACTTTC

j_gene: TRBJ2-7
abundance: .
len: 13
v_gene: TRBV19
d_gene: .
CDR3aa: CASSMNTRYEQYF
CDR3nt: TGTGCCAGTAGTATGAACACAAGATACGAGCAGTACTTC

j_gene: TRBJ1-6
abundance: .
len: 15
v_gene: TRBV28
d_gene: TRBD1
CDR3aa: CASRPRQGAVSPLHF
CDR3nt: TGTGCCAGCAGACCAAGACAGGGTGCCGTTTCACCCCTCCACTTT

j_gene: TRBJ2-1
abundance: .
len: 17
v_gene: TRBV10-2
d_gene: TRBD2
CDR3aa: CASSGHRAGVSYNEQFF
CDR3nt: TGCGCCAGCAGTGGACATCGAGCGGGAGTCTCCTACAATGAGCAGTTCTTC

j_gene: TRBJ1-3
abundance: once
len: 15
v_gene: TRBV3-1/TRBV3-2
d_gene: .
CDR3aa: CASSRLGPSGNTIYF
CDR3nt: TGTGCCAGCAGCCGCCTTGGCCCCTCTGGAAACACCATATATTTT

j_gene: TRBJ1-1
abundance: .
len: 13
v_gene: TRBV3-1/TRBV3-2
d_gene: TRBD1
CDR3aa: CASSQYRGTEAFF
CDR3nt: TGTGCCAGCAGCCAATACAGGGGCACTGAAGCTTTCTTT

j_gene: TRBJ1-3
abundance: .
len: 14
v_gene: TRBV5-1
d_gene: .
CDR3aa: CASRSDISGNTIYF
CDR3nt: TGCGCCAGCAGGTCGGACATCTCTGGAAACACCATATATTTT

j_gene: TRBJ2-2
abundance: .
len: 15
v_gene: TRBV5-1
d_gene: TRBD1
CDR3aa: CASSLKTGDTGELFF
CDR3nt: TGCGCCAGCAGCTTGAAGACAGGGGACACCGGGGAGCTGTTTTTT

j_gene: TRBJ2-3
abundance: .
len: 17
v_gene: TRBV4-1
d_gene: TRBD2
CDR3aa: CASAKGLAGGLRDTQYF
CDR3nt: TGCGCCAGCGCCAAGGGACTAGCGGGGGGGCTGAGAGATACGCAGTATTTT

j_gene: TRBJ1-1
abundance: few
len: 14
v_gene: TRBV6-5
d_gene: TRBD1
CDR3aa: CASSYQGENTEAFF
CDR3nt: TGTGCCAGCAGTTACCAGGGGGAGAACACTGAAGCTTTCTTT

j_gene: TRBJ1-4
abundance: .
len: 15
v_gene: TRBV6-5
d_gene: .
CDR3aa: CASSYSPGVGEKLFF
CDR3nt: TGTGCCAGCAGTTACTCACCAGGGGTTGGGGAAAAACTGTTTTTT

j_gene: TRBJ1-5
abundance: .
len: 15
v_gene: TRBV2
d_gene: TRBD1
CDR3aa: CASSDRTGGGQPQHF
CDR3nt: TGTGCCAGCAGTGACAGGACAGGGGGCGGTCAGCCCCAGCATTTT

j_gene: TRBJ1-3
abundance: .
len: 12
v_gene: TRBV30
d_gene: .
CDR3aa: CASPGSGNTIYF
CDR3nt: TGTGCCTCCCCCGGGTCTGGAAACACCATATATTTT

j_gene: TRBJ2-1
abundance: .
len: 15
v_gene: TRBV9
d_gene: TRBD2
CDR3aa: CASSGGLAGVGEQFF
CDR3nt: TGTGCCAGCAGCGGGGGACTAGCGGGGGTCGGTGAGCAGTTCTTC

j_gene: TRBJ1-2
abundance: once
len: 16
v_gene: TRBV24-1
d_gene: TRBD1
CDR3aa: CATSDGRQGPSYGYTF
CDR3nt: TGTGCCACCAGTGATGGGAGACAGGGTCCGAGCTATGGCTACACCTTC

j_gene: TRBJ1-5
abundance: .
len: 14
v_gene: TRBV2
d_gene: TRBD1
CDR3aa: CASSTGGGNQPQHF
CDR3nt: TGTGCCAGCAGTACAGGGGGTGGCAATCAGCCCCAGCATTTT